The 20 T cell receptor beta chains below come from one sample, sequenced in a study of OX40 agonist ivuxolimab in advanced cancers. Profiled with immunoSEQ multiplex PCR; TCRdb holds only in-frame clones, not every one. The table has roughly 120,000 clones, approximately 89% seen once. Here the sequenced sample was CD4+ or CD8+ T cells sorted from blood, taken in a trial of the OX40 agonist ivuxolimab. The receptors were gathered from an adult with an advanced solid tumor such as melanoma, head and neck, liver or kidney cancer.

Here the CDR3 reads CASSVKEGRGSPLHF. Here the CDR3 DNA reads TGTGCCAGCAGCGTAAAGGAGGGTCGAGGGTCACCCCTCCACTTT. V and J are TRBV9 and TRBJ1-6; no reliable D call. There are 15 residues in the CDR3. Germline CDR1 SGDLS, CDR2 YYNGEE. The ends were cut back, 1 base at V and 10 bases at J, with 15 bases in the middle.

This clone was found once. The rearrangement joins TRBV28 to TRBJ2-5; a possible D gene is TRBD2 (5 bases). Looked up from germline, CDR1 is MDHEN and CDR2 is SYDVKM. The CDR3 extends over 12 amino acids. The V and J ends lost 7 bases and 9 bases respectively, with 15 bases between them. The CDR3 is CASNPSGSSQYF. The CDR3 DNA sequence: TGTGCCAGCAATCCGAGCGGTTCTTCCCAGTACTTC. Drawing the rest from reference TRBV28 and TRBJ2-5, the complete variable domain is DVKVTQSSRYLVKRTGEKVFLECVQDMDHENMFWYRQDPGLGLRLIYFSYDVKMKEKGDIPEGYSVSREKKERFSLILESASTNQTSMYLCASNPSGSSQYFGPGTRLLVL.

A single count supports this clone. The V call is TRBV7-2, the J call TRBJ2-1; D perhaps matches TRBD1 (6 bases). CDR1 is SGHTA, CDR2 FQGNSA, per germline. The CDR3 has 14 residues. Trimming left V 4 bases short and J 4 bases short, with 11 bases between. The CDR3 is CASSYNREYNEQFF. DNA of the CDR3: TGTGCCAGCAGCTATAACAGGGAGTACAATGAGCAGTTCTTC. Filled out from reference TRBV7-2 and TRBJ2-1, the complete variable domain reads GAGVSQSPSNKVTEKGKDVELRCDPISGHTALYWYRQSLGQGLEFLIYFQGNSAPDKSGLPSDRFSAERTGGSVSTLTIQRTQQEDSAVYLCASSYNREYNEQFFGPGTRLTVL.

The chain employs TRBV19 and TRBJ1-2; TRBD1 aligns across 7 bases. CDR3 length: 14 residues. J gave up 8 bases and V 3 bases, and 9 bases lay outside the gene matches. Germline V gene data show CDR1 as LNHDA and CDR2 as SQIVND (reference sequence). CDR3 residues: CASSIKGAVGGYTF. For the CDR3, the DNA is TGTGCCAGTAGTATTAAGGGGGCGGTAGGAGGCTACACCTTC.

The chain uses TRBV19 and TRBJ2-5; 9 bases agree with TRBD2. The CDR3 spans 15 residues. Germline assignment: CDR1 LNHDA and CDR2 SQIVND (reference sequence). J gave up 2 bases and V 4 bases, and 5 bases lay outside the gene matches. CDR3 protein: CASSSQAGGQETQYF. In DNA, the CDR3 is TGTGCCAGTAGTAGTCAAGCGGGGGGTCAAGAGACCCAGTACTTC.

The V call is TRBV7-2, the J call TRBJ2-7; 9 nucleotides match TRBD1. Trimming cost V 7 bases and J 4 bases; bases outside gene matches: 8. This CDR3 contains 14 residues. Per the germline V gene, CDR1 is SGHTA and CDR2 is FQGNSA. The CDR3 loop is CASTGGDRVYEQYF. The CDR3 bases are TGTGCCAGCACGGGTGGGGACAGGGTGTACGAGCAGTACTTC.

The V and J genes are TRBV28 and TRBJ1-2, with D possibly being TRBD1 (5 bases). Trimming cost V 11 bases and J 4 bases, with 14 bases left between them. CDR3 length equals 12 residues. CDR1 and CDR2 from the germline V gene are MDHEN and SYDVKM. Here the CDR3 reads CASTGTSYGYTF. The DNA for the CDR3 is TGTGCCTCCACCGGGACTTCCTATGGCTACACCTTC.

The chain has TRBV7-3 and TRBJ1-1; D is ambiguous. The CDR3 sequence is 14 residues long. The V end lost 2 bases, the J end lost 1 base, and 8 bases lay between the germline ends. Germline values: CDR1 SGHTA, CDR2 FQGTGA. This chain's CDR3 is CASSLDGQNTEAFF. In DNA form, the CDR3 reads TGTGCCAGCAGCTTAGATGGGCAGAACACTGAAGCTTTCTTT.

The rearrangement uses TRBV6-5 and TRBJ2-3; D tentatively fits TRBD1 or TRBD2 (5 bases each). This CDR3 comprises 15 residues. Trimming left V 6 bases short and J 4 bases short, with 17 bases between. Germline V lookup: CDR1 MNHEY, CDR2 SVGAGI. DNA for the CDR3: TGTGCCAGCAGACCCCCCGGGACGGGCGCAGATACGCAGTATTTT. Its translation: CASRPPGTGADTQYF.

This sequence joins TRBV19 and TRBJ2-5; tentative D call: TRBD1 (6 bases). Trimming pared 6 bases from V and 2 bases from J, leaving 16 bases between. In germline, CDR1 is LNHDA, CDR2 SQIVND (reference sequence). The CDR3 totals 15 residues. This chain's CDR3 is CASSPNPGHQETQYF. CDR3 bases: TGTGCCAGTAGCCCAAACCCGGGACATCAAGAGACCCAGTACTTC.

The chain carries TRBV6-1 and TRBJ2-3; D remains unclear. CDR3 length equals 13 residues. V was shortened by 4 bases and J by 6 bases, with 11 bases between the two germline ends. Germline assignment: CDR1 MNHNS and CDR2 SASEGT. This CDR3 is CASSVSSMDTQYF. CDR3 in DNA: TGTGCCAGCAGTGTTTCCAGCATGGATACGCAGTATTTT.

This chain joins TRBV19 and TRBJ2-4; D is ambiguous. The germline V gene encodes CDR1 LNHDA and CDR2 SQIVND (reference sequence). Trimming left V 5 bases short and J 6 bases short, with 11 bases between. This CDR3 spans 13 amino acids. For the CDR3, the DNA is TGTGCCAGTAGTCCTCAAGTGGTAAACATTCAGTACTTC. Amino acids: CASSPQVVNIQYF.

A single count supports this clone. The chain uses TRBV19 and TRBJ1-5; 7 bases map to TRBD1. The CDR3 has 14 amino acids. Germline values: CDR1 LNHDA, CDR2 SQIVND (reference sequence). The junction had 6 bases not matched to a gene; V was cut back by 6 bases and J by 4 bases. The CDR3 protein is CASRKTGKNQPQHF. CDR3 bases: TGTGCCAGTAGGAAGACAGGGAAGAATCAGCCCCAGCATTTT.

In its sample, this clone was seen a few times. The CDR3 reads CAWSLKGNQPQHF. The DNA of the CDR3 is TGTGCCTGGAGTTTAAAGGGGAATCAGCCCCAGCATTTT. The rearrangement joins TRBV30 to TRBJ1-5; tentatively, D is TRBD1 (5 bases). The CDR3 is 13 amino acids. V lost 2 bases, J lost 4 bases, and 9 bases lay in between. The V gene's germline CDR1 is GTSNPN and CDR2 SVGIG (reference sequence).

The chain uses TRBV28 and TRBJ1-3; D is ambiguous. V was clipped by 6 bases and J by 0 bases, with 6 bases between them. The CDR3 is 13 residues long. Germline assignment: CDR1 MDHEN and CDR2 SYDVKM. The CDR3: CASREFSGNTIYF. The CDR3 nucleotides are TGTGCCAGCAGAGAGTTCTCTGGAAACACCATATATTTT.

This chain uses TRBV29-1 with TRBJ1-1, with D maybe TRBD1 (5 bases). V dropped 4 bases and J dropped 2 bases, with 8 bases sitting between them. Germline CDR1 reads SQVTM; CDR2 reads ANQGSEA. The CDR3 is 12 amino acids. The CDR3 region has the DNA TGCAGCGTTGGAGGGGCTAACACTGAAGCTTTCTTT. The encoded protein is CSVGGANTEAFF.

This clone was recorded a few times. The gene calls are TRBV4-3 and TRBJ1-6; D might be TRBD1 (6 bases). V was cut by 1 base and J by 8 bases, with 12 bases left in between. Germline lookup yields CDR1 LGHNA and CDR2 YSLEER. There are 15 residues in the CDR3. CDR3 DNA: TGCGCCAGCAGCCAAGTCTCCAGGGGAGATTCACCCCTCCACTTT. As protein: CASSQVSRGDSPLHF.

The chain combines TRBV6-6 with TRBJ2-1, with 9 bases matching TRBD1. The CDR3 consists of 14 residues. Trimming cost V 4 bases and J 8 bases; bases outside gene matches: 6. Germline CDR1 and CDR2: MNHNY and SVGAGI (reference sequence). The CDR3 here is CASSSGTGRDEQFF. In DNA, the CDR3 is TGTGCCAGCAGTTCCGGGACAGGGAGGGATGAGCAGTTCTTC.

The V and J genes are TRBV9 and TRBJ1-1; tentatively, D is TRBD1 (5 bases). The V end lost 0 bases, the J end lost 1 base, and 10 bases lay between the germline ends. The germline CDR1 and CDR2 sequences are SGDLS and YYNGEE. The CDR3 sequence is 15 residues long. In nucleotides, the CDR3 is TGTGCCAGCAGCGTAGCCCAGGGCCCGAACACTGAAGCTTTCTTT. Translation: CASSVAQGPNTEAFF.

Only one count was recorded for this clone. The V gene is TRBV5-4, the J gene TRBJ2-7; D possibly uses TRBD1 or TRBD2 (5 bases each). This CDR3 is 16 amino acids long. V was cut by 4 bases and J by 5 bases, with 22 bases left in between. Per the germline V gene, CDR1 is SGHNT and CDR2 is YYREEE (reference sequence). CDR3 nucleotide sequence: TGTGCCAGCAGCCGTTCGGGGCCGTCCGCTCTGGACGAGCAGTACTTC. This gives the protein CASSRSGPSALDEQYF.